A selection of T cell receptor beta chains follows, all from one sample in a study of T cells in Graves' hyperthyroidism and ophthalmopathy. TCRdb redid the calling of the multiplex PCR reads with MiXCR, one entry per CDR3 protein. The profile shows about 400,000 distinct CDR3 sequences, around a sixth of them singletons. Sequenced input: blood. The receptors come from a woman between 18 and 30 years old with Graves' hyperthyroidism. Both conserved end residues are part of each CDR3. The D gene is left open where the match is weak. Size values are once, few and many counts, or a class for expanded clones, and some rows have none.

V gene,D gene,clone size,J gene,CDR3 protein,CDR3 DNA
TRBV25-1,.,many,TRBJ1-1,CASSEWESRRGNTEAFF,TGTGCCAGCAGTGAATGGGAGTCCCGACGAGGGAACACTGAAGCTTTCTTT
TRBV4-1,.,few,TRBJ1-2,CASSQAIGGGEYTF,TGCGCCAGCAGCCAAGCGATCGGGGGAGGAGAGTACACCTTC
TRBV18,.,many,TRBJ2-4,CASSPQRPKNIQYF,TGTGCCAGCTCACCGCAGAGGCCCAAAAACATTCAGTACTTC
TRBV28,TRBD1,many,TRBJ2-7,CASTDRDNLYEQYF,TGTGCCAGCACCGACAGGGATAACCTCTACGAGCAGTACTTC
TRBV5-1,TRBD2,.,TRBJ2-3,CASRRGTSGASTDTQYF,TGCGCCAGCAGAAGGGGGACTAGCGGGGCCTCCACAGATACGCAGTATTTT
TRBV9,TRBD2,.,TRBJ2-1,CASSVGASGSYNEQFF,TGTGCCAGCAGCGTAGGGGCTAGCGGGTCCTACAATGAGCAGTTCTTC
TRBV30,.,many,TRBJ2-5,CAWRLGLVETQYF,TGTGCCTGGAGATTGGGCCTTGTGGAGACCCAGTACTTC
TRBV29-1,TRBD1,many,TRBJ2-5,CSHKTGFLTQETQYF,TGCAGCCATAAGACAGGGTTCCTTACCCAAGAGACCCAGTACTTC
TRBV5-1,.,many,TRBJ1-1,CASSLVGREATEAFF,TGCGCCAGCAGCTTGGTCGGAAGGGAGGCCACTGAAGCTTTCTTT
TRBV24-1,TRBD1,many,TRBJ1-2,CATSARTGDGYTF,TGTGCCACCAGTGCGAGGACAGGGGATGGCTACACCTTC
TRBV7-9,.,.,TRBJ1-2,CASSLGPFTYGYTF,TGTGCCAGCAGCTTAGGTCCCTTTACCTATGGCTACACCTTC
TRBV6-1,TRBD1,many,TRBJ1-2,CASRVSPGQGAAGYTF,TGTGCCAGCAGGGTTTCTCCGGGACAGGGGGCGGCTGGCTACACCTTC
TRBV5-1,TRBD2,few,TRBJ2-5,CASSPGRGRVETQYF,TGCGCCAGCAGCCCCGGGAGGGGAAGGGTGGAGACCCAGTACTTC
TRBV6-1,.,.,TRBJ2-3,CASTREGSTDTQYF,TGTGCCAGCACGAGGGAAGGGAGCACAGATACGCAGTATTTT
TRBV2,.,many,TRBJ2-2,CASIQGAGELFF,TGTGCCAGCATTCAGGGAGCCGGGGAGCTGTTTTTT
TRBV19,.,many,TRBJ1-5,CASNVAGSNQPQHF,TGTGCCAGTAATGTGGCAGGGAGCAATCAGCCCCAGCATTTT
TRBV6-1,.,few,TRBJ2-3,CASGTGARSTDTQYF,TGTGCCAGCGGTACCGGGGCGCGCAGCACAGATACGCAGTATTTT
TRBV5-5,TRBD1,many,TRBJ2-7,CASSLAGQGKSEQYF,TGTGCCAGCAGCTTGGCGGGACAGGGGAAGAGCGAGCAGTACTTC
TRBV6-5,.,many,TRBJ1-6,CASSYGVPSSYNSPLHF,TGTGCCAGCAGTTACGGCGTCCCAAGCTCCTATAATTCACCCCTCCACTTT
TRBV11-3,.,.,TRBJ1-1,CASRMDSNTEAFF,TGTGCCAGCAGGATGGACAGTAACACTGAAGCTTTCTTT
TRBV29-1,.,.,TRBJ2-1,CSVEDTPTRGSYNEQFF,TGCAGCGTTGAAGACACCCCCACTAGGGGCTCCTACAATGAGCAGTTCTTC
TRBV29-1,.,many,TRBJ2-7,CSVVGEGYEQYF,TGCAGCGTTGTCGGTGAGGGATACGAGCAGTACTTC
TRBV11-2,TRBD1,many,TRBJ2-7,CASSSGQGISYEQYF,TGTGCCAGCAGCTCCGGACAGGGGATCTCCTACGAGCAGTACTTC
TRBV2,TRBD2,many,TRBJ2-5,CASIRAGGILQETQYF,TGTGCCAGCATTAGAGCGGGAGGGATACTCCAAGAGACCCAGTACTTC
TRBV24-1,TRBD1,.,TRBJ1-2,CATSDSTGMRYTF,TGTGCCACCAGTGACTCGACAGGGATGCGCTACACCTTC
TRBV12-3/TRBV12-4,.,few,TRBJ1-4,CASRRGGSNEKLFF,TGTGCCAGCCGGAGGGGGGGGAGTAATGAAAAACTGTTTTTT
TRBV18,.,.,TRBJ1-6,CASSSTAAGGNSPLHF,TGTGCCAGCTCATCCACGGCGGCAGGCGGTAATTCACCCCTCCACTTT
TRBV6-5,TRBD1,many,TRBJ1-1,CASSYGTGFRDTEAFF,TGTGCCAGCAGTTACGGGACAGGCTTTAGAGACACTGAAGCTTTCTTT
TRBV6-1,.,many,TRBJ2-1,CASSAEGLPNEQFF,TGTGCCAGCAGCGCAGAGGGACTTCCGAATGAGCAGTTCTTC
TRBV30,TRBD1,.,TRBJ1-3,CAWSVLRGPGNTIYF,TGTGCCTGGAGTGTCCTCAGGGGGCCGGGAAACACCATATATTTT
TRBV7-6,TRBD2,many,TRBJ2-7,CASSPGLAGPFSGQYF,TGTGCCAGCAGCCCTGGACTAGCGGGCCCCTTCAGCGGGCAGTACTTC
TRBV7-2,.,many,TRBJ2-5,CASTLSGETQYF,TGTGCCAGCACCCTATCAGGAGAGACCCAGTACTTC
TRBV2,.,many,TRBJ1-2,CASRTGHLNYGYNF,TGTGCCAGCAGAACGGGACACCTGAACTATGGCTACAACTTC
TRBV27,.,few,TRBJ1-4,CASSLSAARAEKLFF,TGTGCCAGCAGTTTATCGGCGGCCAGGGCGGAAAAACTGTTTTTT
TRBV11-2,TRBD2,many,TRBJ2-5,CASSPQRGGKETQYF,TGTGCCAGCAGCCCTCAGCGGGGGGGCAAAGAGACCCAGTACTTC
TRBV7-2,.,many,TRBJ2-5,CASSWAAGSQTQYF,TGTGCCAGCAGTTGGGCTGCGGGGTCGCAGACCCAGTACTTC
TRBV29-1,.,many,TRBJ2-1,CSVEDGLSSYNEQFF,TGCAGCGTTGAAGATGGGCTGTCCAGCTACAATGAGCAGTTCTTC
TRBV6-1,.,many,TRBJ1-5,CASRDDRSYNQPQHF,TGTGCCAGCAGAGATGACCGTAGTTACAATCAGCCCCAGCATTTT
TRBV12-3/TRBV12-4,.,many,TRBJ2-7,CASSPGRALPYEQYF,TGTGCCAGCAGCCCCGGTCGGGCACTTCCCTACGAGCAGTACTTC
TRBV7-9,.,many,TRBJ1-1,CASSLDRASTLGGAFF,TGTGCCAGCAGCTTAGACAGGGCTTCTACCCTTGGGGGAGCTTTCTTT
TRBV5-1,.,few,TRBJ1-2,CASNLGPDGYGYTF,TGCGCCAGCAACTTGGGACCGGACGGCTATGGCTACACCTTC
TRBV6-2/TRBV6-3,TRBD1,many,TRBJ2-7,CASSYSWGQAYVEQYF,TGTGCCAGCAGTTACTCGTGGGGACAGGCGTACGTCGAGCAGTACTTC
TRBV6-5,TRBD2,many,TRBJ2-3,CASSDRRTSGGSDTQYF,TGTGCCAGCAGCGACCGAAGAACTAGCGGGGGGTCAGATACGCAGTATTTT
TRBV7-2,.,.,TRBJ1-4,CASSLGLLEKLFF,TGTGCCAGCAGCTTGGGGCTACTTGAAAAACTGTTTTTT
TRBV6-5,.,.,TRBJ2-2,CASSFHGPANTGELFF,TGTGCCAGCAGTTTTCACGGGCCAGCTAACACCGGGGAGCTGTTTTTT
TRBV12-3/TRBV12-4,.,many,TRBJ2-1,CASSLRVAKYNEQFF,TGTGCCAGCAGTTTAAGGGTAGCGAAGTACAATGAGCAGTTCTTC
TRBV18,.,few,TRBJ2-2,CASSATGLLTGELFF,TGTGCCAGCTCAGCCACGGGACTCCTAACCGGGGAGCTGTTTTTT
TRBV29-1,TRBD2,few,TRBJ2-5,CSANSGSQETQYF,TGCAGCGCTAATAGCGGGAGTCAAGAGACCCAGTACTTC
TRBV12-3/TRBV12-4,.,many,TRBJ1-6,CATKEGVSPLHF,TGTGCCACCAAGGAGGGGGTCTCACCCCTCCACTTT
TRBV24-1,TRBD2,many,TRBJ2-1,CATSESSGRDNEQFF,TGTGCCACCAGTGAATCTAGCGGGAGGGACAATGAGCAGTTCTTC
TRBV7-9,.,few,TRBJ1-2,CASSLGGEHGYTF,TGTGCCAGCAGCTTGGGCGGGGAACATGGCTACACCTTC
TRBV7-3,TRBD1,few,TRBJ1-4,CASSSGQAEKLFF,TGTGCCAGCAGCTCGGGACAGGCTGAAAAACTGTTTTTT
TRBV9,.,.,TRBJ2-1,CASSPSWGARNEQFF,TGCGCCAGCAGCCCGTCTTGGGGGGCGCGCAATGAGCAGTTCTTC
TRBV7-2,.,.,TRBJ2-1,CASSLVAPGLNEQFF,TGTGCCAGCAGCTTAGTAGCCCCGGGTTTGAATGAGCAGTTCTTC
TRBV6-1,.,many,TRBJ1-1,CASTPFGWGRNTEAFF,TGTGCCAGCACCCCCTTTGGGTGGGGCCGAAACACTGAAGCTTTCTTT
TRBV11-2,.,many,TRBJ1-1,CASSRAWGTEAFF,TGTGCCAGCAGCCGAGCCTGGGGGACTGAAGCTTTCTTT
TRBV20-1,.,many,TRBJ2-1,CSALQGYNEQFF,TGCAGTGCTTTACAGGGTTACAATGAGCAGTTCTTC
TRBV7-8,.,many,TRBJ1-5,CASSDLFGGNQPQHF,TGTGCCAGCAGCGACCTGTTTGGCGGCAATCAGCCCCAGCATTTT
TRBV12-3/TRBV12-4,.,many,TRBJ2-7,CASSLNRDGSYEQYF,TGTGCCAGCAGTTTAAACCGGGACGGGAGCTACGAGCAGTACTTC